This T cell receptor beta chain was identified in a study of low-dose radiotherapy and immunotherapy resistance in tumors. Background on the study: Every two weeks patients got nivolumab 240 mg flat dose, plus ipilimumab 1 mg/kg every six weeks, intravenously.

Time point noted: after trial treatment. Treatment given: LDRT plus nivolumab, ipilimumab, low-dose cyclophosphamide and aspirin (RACIN trial). Advanced solid tumors lacking tumor-infiltrating lymphocytes were present in eligible patients. This clonotype showed up many times. Per germline, CDR1 SGHNT and CDR2 YYREEE (reference sequence). CDR3 length equals 15 residues. The V gene end was trimmed by 2 bases and the J gene end by 1 base; junction bases not matched to a gene: 2. Alpha- and beta-chain coverage of first-strand cDNA came from TRAV- and TRBV-specific primers. Amplification, which lasted roughly 20 PCR cycles, used a constant-region primer and V-primer adapter to amplify TCRs. Each CDR3 protein gets one entry after TCRdb re-called the reads with MiXCR. The sample holds about 39,000 distinct CDR3 sequences, 20% to 25% seen once.

The sample in question was PBMCs, obtained after low-dose radiotherapy plus immunotherapy. The source is a female donor with ovarian cancer. The chain links TRBV5-4 to TRBJ2-2; 7 bases align to TRBD1. The CDR3 sequence is CASSLRTGNTGELFF. The CDR3 bases are TGTGCCAGCAGCTTAAGGACAGGGAACACCGGGGAGCTGTTTTTT.